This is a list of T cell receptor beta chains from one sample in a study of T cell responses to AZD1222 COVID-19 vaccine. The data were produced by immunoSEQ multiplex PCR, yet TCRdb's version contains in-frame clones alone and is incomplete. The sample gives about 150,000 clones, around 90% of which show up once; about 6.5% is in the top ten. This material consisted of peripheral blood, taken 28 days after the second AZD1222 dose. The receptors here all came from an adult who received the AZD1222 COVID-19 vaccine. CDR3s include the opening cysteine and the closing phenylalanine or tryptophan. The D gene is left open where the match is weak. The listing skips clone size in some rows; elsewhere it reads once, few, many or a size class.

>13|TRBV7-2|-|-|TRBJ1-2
TGTGCCAGCAGCCCGAGAGACGGGCTCGTCTACACCTTC
CASSPRDGLVYTF
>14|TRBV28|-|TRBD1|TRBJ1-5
TGTGCCAGCAGTTTAGAACAGGGGAAGCAGCCCCAGCATTTT
CASSLEQGKQPQHF
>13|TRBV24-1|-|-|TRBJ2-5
TGTGCCACCAGTGACCCGCTTCAAGAGACCCAGTACTTC
CATSDPLQETQYF
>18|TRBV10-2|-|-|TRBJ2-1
TGCGCCAGCAGTGAGTCTTCCTCCCCGGGGGAAATCTACAATGAGCAGTTCTTC
CASSESSSPGEIYNEQFF
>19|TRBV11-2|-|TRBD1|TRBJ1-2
TGTGCCAGCAGCCAAATACGAAAAACAGGGGGTAAATTTTCCTATGGCTACACCTTC
CASSQIRKTGGKFSYGYTF
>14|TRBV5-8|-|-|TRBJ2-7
TGTGCCAGCAGCTTACGACAGTCGACCTACGAGCAGTACTTC
CASSLRQSTYEQYF
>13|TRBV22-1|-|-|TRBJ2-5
TGTCCTGGGAGCATACCCCCATGGAAGACCCAGTACTTC
CPGSIPPWKTQYF
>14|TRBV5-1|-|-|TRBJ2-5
TGCGCCAGCAGCTTGGTGTCAGCAGGGAGGACCCAGTACTTC
CASSLVSAGRTQYF
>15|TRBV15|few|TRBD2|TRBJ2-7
TGTGCCACCAGCAGAGCACTAGCGGGAGCCTACGAGCAGTACTTC
CATSRALAGAYEQYF
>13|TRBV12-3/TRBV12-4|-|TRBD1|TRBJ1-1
TGTGCCAGCAGTTTAAGGAAGTCAGGGGGAGCTTTCTTT
CASSLRKSGGAFF
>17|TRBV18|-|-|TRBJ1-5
TGTGCCAGCTCACCACCTGCGAGGGGCGGCAGCAATCAGCCCCAGCATTTT
CASSPPARGGSNQPQHF
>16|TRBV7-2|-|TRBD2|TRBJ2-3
TGTGCCAGCAGCCCCCCGGGACTAACTAGCACAGATACGCAGTATTTT
CASSPPGLTSTDTQYF
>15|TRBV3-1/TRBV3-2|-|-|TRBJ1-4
TGTGCCAGCAGCCAAGCAGGGAGTTCAAGGGAAAAACTGTTTTTT
CASSQAGSSREKLFF
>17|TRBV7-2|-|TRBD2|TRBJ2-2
TGTGCCAGCAGCTCAAATAGCGGGGGGCTTCCGGGCGGGGAGCTGTTTTTT
CASSSNSGGLPGGELFF
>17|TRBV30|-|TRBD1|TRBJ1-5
TGTGCCTGGAGTCTTAACCGCGGGACAGGCGGATTATGGCCCCAGCATTTT
CAWSLNRGTGGLWPQHF
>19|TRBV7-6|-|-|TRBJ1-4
TGTGCCAGCAGCTTACGTTTAAGGGGACTTACCGCAACTAATGAAAAACTGTTTTTT
CASSLRLRGLTATNEKLFF